This T cell receptor beta chain was recorded in a study of cytomegalovirus exposure and HLA in healthy donors. Study-level results: The records held CMV serostatus as the only immune exposure information.

Unrecorded immune exposure was likely among donors, who were nominally healthy when sampled. The CDR3 is made up of 15 amino acids. Deletions cut 0 bases from V and 5 bases from J, with 9 bases between. Per the germline V gene, CDR1 is SGHRS and CDR2 is YFSETQ. 60 Vbeta and 13 Jbeta primers were used in PCR. Profiling relied on immunoSEQ multiplex PCR, and the TCRdb table lists in-frame clones only, not all of them. This sample carries some 100,000 clones, roughly 83% of them seen once, and the ten largest clones take over 4%. This clone was counted a few times. Antigen unknown. The sequenced sample consisted of PBMCs. This chain connects TRBV5-1 to TRBJ1-6; D gene ambiguous. The origin of this receptor is a female donor in good health and CMV-seropositive. The CDR3 DNA reads as TGCGCCAGCAGCTTGGGCGGAATGAATAATTCACCCCTCCACTTT. This sequence encodes CASSLGGMNNSPLHF.